This is a list of T cell receptor beta chains from one sample in a study of T cell repertoires in cytomegalovirus infection. One entry per CDR3 protein, called by TCRdb with MiXCR from the reads. The sample contains around 430,000 distinct CDR3 sequences, more than 40% of which appear only once. These receptors have no identified antigens. Sequencing used cultured PBMCs, obtained from culture after CMV antigen stimulation. These TCRs come from a human donor in good health (CMV status not recorded). Some clones in this sample may be carry-over from other donors' samples. Both conserved end residues are part of each CDR3. The order of the fields is D gene, clone size, J gene, V gene, CDR3 DNA, CDR3 protein. The D gene is left open where the match is weak. The listing skips clone size in some rows; elsewhere it reads once, few, many or a size class.

TRBD1 | - | TRBJ2-7 | TRBV20-1 | TGCAGTGCTAGGGGGGACAGAGCCATCTACGAGCAGTACTTC | CSARGDRAIYEQYF
- | - | TRBJ2-6 | TRBV6-2/TRBV6-3 | TGTGCCAGCGAGACCCCTGGGGCCAACGTCCTGACTTTC | CASETPGANVLTF
- | - | TRBJ2-1 | TRBV27 | TGTGCCAGCAGTACTACAGGGTTGGTGAATGAGCAGTTCTTC | CASSTTGLVNEQFF
- | - | TRBJ1-4 | TRBV7-2 | TGTGCCAGCAGCTTGGCCGGACGAGAGCTGTTTTTT | CASSLAGRELFF
- | - | TRBJ2-3 | TRBV20-1 | TGCAGTGCTAGTTATGGGGGCGGGAGTTGGGCCACAGATACGCAGTATTTT | CSASYGGGSWATDTQYF
TRBD2 | once | TRBJ2-1 | TRBV19 | TGTGCCAGTAAGAGGCGGGAGAGGAGGAATGAGCAGTTCTTC | CASKRRERRNEQFF
- | - | TRBJ2-5 | TRBV11-2 | TGTGCCAGCAGGCCGAGCCCCCAAGAGACCCAGTACTTC | CASRPSPQETQYF
TRBD2 | - | TRBJ2-7 | TRBV6-2/TRBV6-3 | TGTGCCAGCAGTCAACTAGCGGGTACCTACGAGCAGTACTTC | CASSQLAGTYEQYF
- | - | TRBJ2-5 | TRBV6-6 | TGTGCCAGCAGTTACTGGGGCGGAGCCCGCGGGGAGACCCAGTACTTC | CASSYWGGARGETQYF
TRBD1 | - | TRBJ1-3 | TRBV7-2 | TGTGCCAGCAGCTCCCGGACAGGGAGGGACACCATATATTTT | CASSSRTGRDTIYF
- | few | TRBJ2-3 | TRBV15 | TGTGCCACCAGCAGAGATCGGGGCACAGATACGCAGTATTTT | CATSRDRGTDTQYF
TRBD1 | - | TRBJ1-2 | TRBV28 | TGTGCCAGCAGTCCCTTAGGACAGGGGGGGGCCTATGGCTACACCTTC | CASSPLGQGGAYGYTF
TRBD2 | - | TRBJ2-7 | TRBV27 | TGTGCCAGCAGTGGAACGGGAGGGCCCGGTGGGAGGTACGAGCAGTACTTC | CASSGTGGPGGRYEQYF
- | - | TRBJ1-2 | TRBV7-2 | TGTGCCAGCAGCCCCGGGGCGGATTATGCCAACTATGGCTACACCTTC | CASSPGADYANYGYTF
- | few | TRBJ2-3 | TRBV12-3/TRBV12-4 | TGTGCCAGCAGTTTGATGGGGCCCAGCACAGATACGCAGTATTTT | CASSLMGPSTDTQYF
- | - | TRBJ1-2 | TRBV7-2 | TGTGCCAGCAGGAGACAGGAATCTTATGGCTACACCTTC | CASRRQESYGYTF
- | - | TRBJ1-3 | TRBV19 | TGTGCCAGCAATCCGCGAGGTGGAAACACCATATATTTT | CASNPRGGNTIYF
- | - | TRBJ2-3 | TRBV12-3/TRBV12-4 | TGTGCCAGCAGTTTAGAACAGGGTGTCACGCAGTATTTT | CASSLEQGVTQYF
TRBD1 | - | TRBJ2-1 | TRBV11-2 | TGTGCCAGCAGCTTAGCTCGGACAGGGAGCAATGAGCAGTTCTTC | CASSLARTGSNEQFF
- | - | TRBJ1-2 | TRBV6-2/TRBV6-3 | TGTGCCAGCAGTTACAGGGTTGACGGCTACACCTTC | CASSYRVDGYTF
- | once | TRBJ2-1 | TRBV7-2 | TGTGCCAGCAGCGGCCAGGGTGGGGGGTACAATGAGCAGTTCTTC | CASSGQGGGYNEQFF
- | once | TRBJ1-2 | TRBV7-6 | TGTGCCAGCAGCACCTGGACGGTTTGGGACTATGGCTACACCTTC | CASSTWTVWDYGYTF